The sequence of this T cell receptor (beta chain) was determined in a study of T cells in Graves' hyperthyroidism and ophthalmopathy. Findings and caveats of the study: Most thyroid-expanded clonotypes above 0.001 were also found in blood.

This clonotype has at least ten counts. Its antigen is undetermined. V was trimmed by 3 bases and J by 2 bases, leaving 11 bases between them. CDR3 length equals 14 residues. CDR1 is SGHVS and CDR2 is FQNEAQ in the germline V gene. RNA transcripts were the template for amplifying TCR beta CDR3 regions. A set of HTBI primers served as the primers for a first-round RT-PCR of the TCR CDR3. TCRdb itself ran the multiplex PCR reads through MiXCR, one entry per CDR3 protein. Of a few hundred thousand distinct CDR3 sequences listed, around 16% are singletons. Stable Graves' hyperthyroidism meant no ophthalmopathy progression within 18 months. Any patient presenting with uncontrolled infection, other autoimmune disease, pregnancy or lactation was left out.

The TCR originated in a man aged 40-55 years with Graves' hyperthyroidism. The sequencing input was blood. The chain carries TRBV7-8 and TRBJ2-7; D may match TRBD1 or TRBD2 (5 bases each). CDR3 sequence reads: CASSFGTDPYEQYF. The CDR3 DNA is TGTGCCAGCAGCTTCGGGACCGATCCCTACGAGCAGTACTTC. Full variable domain (rest looked up from reference TRBV7-8 and TRBJ2-7): GAGVSQSPRYKVAKRGQDVALRCDPISGHVSLFWYQQALGQGPEFLTYFQNEAQLDKSGLPSDRFFAERPEGSVSTLKIQRTQQEDSAVYLCASSFGTDPYEQYFGPGTRLTVT.